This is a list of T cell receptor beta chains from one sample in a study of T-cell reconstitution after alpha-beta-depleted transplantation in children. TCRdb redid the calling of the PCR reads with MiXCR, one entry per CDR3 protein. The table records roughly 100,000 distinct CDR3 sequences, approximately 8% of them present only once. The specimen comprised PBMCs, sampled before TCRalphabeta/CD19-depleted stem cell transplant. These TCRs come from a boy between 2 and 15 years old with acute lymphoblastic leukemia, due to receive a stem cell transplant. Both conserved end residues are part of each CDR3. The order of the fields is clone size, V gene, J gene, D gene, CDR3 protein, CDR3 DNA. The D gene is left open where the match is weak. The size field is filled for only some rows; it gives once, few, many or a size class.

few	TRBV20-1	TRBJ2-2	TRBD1	CSARDPRQGLNTGELFF	TGCAGTGCTAGAGATCCTCGACAGGGCCTGAACACCGGGGAGCTGTTTTTT
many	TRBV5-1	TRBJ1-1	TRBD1	CASSGQGAHTEAFF	TGCGCCAGCAGCGGACAGGGGGCGCACACTGAAGCTTTCTTT
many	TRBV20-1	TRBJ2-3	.	CSGQLGDTQYF	TGCAGCGGCCAACTAGGGGATACGCAGTATTTT
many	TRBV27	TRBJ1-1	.	CASSLSMWMGEAFF	TGTGCCAGCAGTTTATCGATGTGGATGGGTGAAGCTTTCTTT
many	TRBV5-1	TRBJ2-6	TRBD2	CASSSLAGGRGANVLTF	TGCGCCAGCTCCTCACTAGCGGGGGGGCGAGGGGCCAACGTCCTGACTTTC
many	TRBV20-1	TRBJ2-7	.	CSARERGGGSYEQYF	TGCAGTGCTAGAGAACGAGGGGGGGGTTCCTACGAGCAGTACTTC
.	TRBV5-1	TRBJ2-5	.	CASSLDGGTQYF	TGCGCCAGCAGCCTGGACGGAGGGACCCAGTACTTC
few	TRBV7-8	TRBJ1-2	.	CASSLAEGYFGYTF	TGTGCCAGCAGCTTAGCGGAGGGGTACTTTGGCTACACCTTC
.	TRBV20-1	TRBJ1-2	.	CSANYDAGIGGYTF	TGCAGTGCTAATTATGACGCGGGGATAGGCGGCTACACCTTC
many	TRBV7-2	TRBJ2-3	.	CASSRRNFPPTDTQYF	TGTGCCAGCAGCAGACGCAATTTCCCCCCCACAGATACGCAGTATTTT
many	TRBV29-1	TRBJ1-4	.	CSVEDPSATNEKLFF	TGCAGCGTTGAAGACCCCAGCGCGACTAATGAAAAACTGTTTTTT
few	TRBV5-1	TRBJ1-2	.	CASSLAGLRSYGYTF	TGCGCCAGCAGCTTGGCGGGTTTGAGGTCCTATGGCTACACCTTC
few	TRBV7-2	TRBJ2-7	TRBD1	CASSSDRVEQYF	TGTGCCAGCAGCTCAGACAGGGTCGAGCAGTACTTC
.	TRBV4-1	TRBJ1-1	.	CASIQDPGHQNTEAFF	TGCGCCAGCATCCAAGATCCGGGACACCAGAACACTGAAGCTTTCTTT
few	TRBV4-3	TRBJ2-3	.	CASSQDRPGAGRDTQYF	TGCGCCAGCAGCCAAGATCGGCCAGGGGCGGGAAGAGATACGCAGTATTTT
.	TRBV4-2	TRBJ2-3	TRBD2	CASSPRLGGVSRLDTQYF	TGTGCCAGCAGCCCCCGGTTGGGGGGGGTCTCCCGGTTGGATACGCAGTATTTT
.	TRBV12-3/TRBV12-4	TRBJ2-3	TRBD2	CASGDQRGAYTDTQYF	TGTGCCAGCGGGGACCAGCGGGGGGCCTACACAGATACGCAGTATTTT
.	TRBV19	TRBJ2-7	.	CASAETGSYEQYF	TGTGCCAGTGCCGAGACAGGATCCTACGAGCAGTACTTC
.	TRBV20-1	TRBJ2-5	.	CSARDPGETQYF	TGCAGTGCTAGAGATCCGGGGGAGACCCAGTACTTC
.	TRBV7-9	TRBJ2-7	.	CASSPMQWGWSSYEQYF	TGTGCCAGCAGCCCAATGCAGTGGGGTTGGAGCTCCTACGAGCAGTACTTC
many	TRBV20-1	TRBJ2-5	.	CSARGEGAPSETQYF	TGCAGTGCTAGAGGAGAGGGAGCGCCGAGTGAGACCCAGTACTTC
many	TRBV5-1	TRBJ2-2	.	CASSYAAGANTGELFF	TGCGCCAGCAGCTATGCAGCGGGCGCGAACACCGGGGAGCTGTTTTTT
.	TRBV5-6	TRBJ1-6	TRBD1	CASSFWAGTGYSPLHF	TGTGCCAGCAGCTTCTGGGCCGGGACAGGGTACTCACCCCTCCACTTT
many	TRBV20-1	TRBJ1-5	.	CSATKGAGHQPQHF	TGCAGTGCCACTAAAGGGGCAGGCCATCAGCCCCAGCATTTT
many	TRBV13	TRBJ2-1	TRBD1	CASADTGVPYNEQFF	TGTGCCAGCGCGGACACAGGGGTCCCCTACAATGAGCAGTTCTTC